These 2 T cell receptor beta chains were all obtained from the same sample, sequenced in a study of blood T cell repertoires in COVID-19. Sequencing used immunoSEQ multiplex PCR; TCRdb keeps in-frame clones, though not all of them. The repertoire includes roughly 200,000 clones, around 78% of them detected once, and under 3.5% sits in the top ten. Sequencing was performed on peripheral blood. Every receptor here comes from a woman of 80 years or more with active or convalescent COVID-19.

The V call is TRBV19, the J call TRBJ1-5; perhaps TRBD1 as D (5 bases). V dropped 10 bases and J dropped 0 bases, with 16 bases sitting between them. The CDR3 covers 15 residues. CDR1 LNHDA and CDR2 SQIVND come from the germline V gene (reference sequence). In nucleotides, the CDR3 is TGTGCCACCGACCCAGGGTTTTATAGCAATCAGCCCCAGCATTTT. Translation gives CATDPGFYSNQPQHF.

J is TRBJ1-2 and V is TRBV7-8, with unresolved D. The V gene lost 6 bases and the J gene lost 4 bases, with 15 bases spanning the gap. CDR1 is SGHVS, CDR2 FQNEAQ, per germline. CDR3 length: 14 amino acids. The CDR3 here is CASRLTDRGYGYTF. CDR3 sequence (DNA): TGTGCCAGCAGACTAACCGACCGCGGCTATGGCTACACCTTC. Full variable domain (outside the CDR3, taken from reference TRBV7-8 and TRBJ1-2): GAGVSQSPRYKVAKRGQDVALRCDPISGHVSLFWYQQALGQGPEFLTYFQNEAQLDKSGLPSDRFFAERPEGSVSTLKIQRTQQEDSAVYLCASRLTDRGYGYTFGSGTRLTVV.